A single sample gave rise to the 10 T cell receptor beta chains below, sequenced in a study of vaccination effects on CD4 cells after COVID-19. The antigens for these receptors are not known. The data were produced by immunoSEQ multiplex PCR, yet TCRdb's version contains in-frame clones alone and is incomplete. The table lists 70,000 or so clones, 60% to 85% of them singletons. CD4+ T cells specific for antigen were expanded with viral peptide pools by the ViraFEST assay before sequencing. Following 10 days of culture, CD4+ T cells were isolated. Each vaccine recipient was nucleocapsid antibody negative and had no prior SARS-CoV-2 infection. This specimen consisted of CD4+ T cells from PBMCs cultured with SARS-CoV-2 spike peptides, obtained before COVID-19 vaccination. These TCRs come from a human donor who received a COVID-19 vaccine.

The chain combines TRBV5-6 with TRBJ1-5; D possibly corresponds to TRBD1 (5 bases). V was clipped by 6 bases and J by 0 bases, with 10 bases between them. The CDR3 runs 14 residues. CDR1 SGHDT and CDR2 YYEEEE come from the germline V gene. The CDR3, as DNA: TGTGCCAGCACCTCGGGGGATAGCAATCAGCCCCAGCATTTT. This sequence encodes CASTSGDSNQPQHF.

The genes are TRBV6-5 and TRBJ2-7, with D uncertain. Per the germline V gene, CDR1 is MNHEY and CDR2 is SVGAGI. The CDR3 runs to 14 residues. V was cut by 2 bases and J by 4 bases, with 12 bases left in between. DNA for the CDR3: TGTGCCAGCAGTTACATACAGTCCCCATACGAGCAGTACGTC. This sequence encodes CASSYIQSPYEQYV.

The gene calls are TRBV6-5 and TRBJ1-1, with D possibly matching TRBD1 (5 bases). The CDR3 contains 14 residues. Germline CDR1 and CDR2: MNHEY and SVGAGI. V was pared by 10 bases and J by 0 bases, with 15 bases between. The CDR3 DNA is TGTGCCACCAAGGCGACAGCAATGAACACTGAAGCTTTCTTT. Its translation is CATKATAMNTEAFF.

V and J are TRBV5-1 and TRBJ1-2; maybe TRBD1 (5 bases). Between the trimmed V and J ends, which lost 3 bases and 5 bases, there was a span of 17 bases. Germline CDR1 is SGHRS and CDR2 is YFSETQ. The CDR3 loop spans 15 amino acids. The CDR3 DNA sequence: TGCGCCAGCAGCTCGGGGACGGCGAAAGGGTATGGCTACACCTTC. Protein: CASSSGTAKGYGYTF.

The CDR3 bases are TGTGCCAGCAGCCCCAGCCCCCAAGAGACCCAGTACTTC. As protein: CASSPSPQETQYF. The chain couples TRBV7-2 to TRBJ2-5; D is unclear. V lost 5 bases to trimming and J lost 1 base, with 8 bases between them. The CDR3 is 13 residues long. Germline-derived CDR1 and CDR2 are SGHTA and FQGNSA.

CDR3 sequence (DNA): TGCGCCAGCAGCCAAGATATAAGTATCTCTGGAAACACCATATATTTT. Its protein product is CASSQDISISGNTIYF. The chain has TRBV4-3 and TRBJ1-3; D gene ambiguous. V lost 0 bases and J lost 0, with 9 bases in between. The CDR3 runs 16 residues. CDR1 and CDR2 from the germline V gene are LGHNA and YSLEER.

The chain is built from TRBV11-2 and TRBJ1-6, with no clear D. Germline-derived CDR1 and CDR2 are SGHAT and FQNNGV. V was clipped by 1 base and J by 4 bases, with 11 bases between them. CDR3 length equals 16 residues. The CDR3 DNA is TGTGCCAGCAGCTTAGTCGGTTCAGGTTATAATTCACCCCTCCACTTT. This codes for CASSLVGSGYNSPLHF. Full variable domain (remainder filled in from reference TRBV11-2 and TRBJ1-6): EAGVAQSPRYKIIEKRQSVAFWCNPISGHATLYWYQQILGQGPKLLIQFQNNGVVDDSQLPKDRFSAERLKGVDSTLKIQPAKLEDSAVYLCASSLVGSGYNSPLHFGNGTRLTVT.

The rearrangement joins TRBV5-8 to TRBJ2-7; D remains unclear. The CDR3 is made up of 11 amino acids. Trimming took 0 bases from V and 5 from J, leaving 3 bases between them. Germline assignment: CDR1 SGHTS and CDR2 YDEGEE. CDR3 sequence (DNA): TGTGCCAGCAGCTTGGTCAACGAGCAGTACGTC. Protein sequence: CASSLVNEQYV.

The table lists this clone with a few counts. The J gene is TRBJ2-7, the V gene TRBV7-3; 7 bases agree with TRBD1. This CDR3 comprises 16 residues. With V trimmed by 3 bases and J by 7 bases, 15 bases remained unmatched. CDR1 and CDR2 from the germline V gene are SGHTA and FQGTGA. The CDR3 sequence is CASSLMTGTWAKEQYV. The CDR3 DNA reads as TGTGCCAGCAGCTTGATGACAGGGACCTGGGCGAAAGAGCAGTACGTC.

The J gene is TRBJ1-4, the V gene TRBV7-9; TRBD1 is a possible D gene (6 bases). CDR3 length: 14 amino acids. Per the germline V gene, CDR1 is SEHNR and CDR2 is FQNEAQ (reference sequence). V lost 4 bases and J 4 bases, leaving 10 bases between the germline ends. In DNA, the CDR3 is TGTGCCAGCAGCTCCGGACAGTATAATGAAAAACTGTTTTTT. Translating gives CASSSGQYNEKLFF.